This TCR beta chain was sequenced during a study of T cell repertoires in cytomegalovirus infection. Across the whole study: The authors used CMV epitopes that were HLA-C-restricted (recently identified) and HLA-B-restricted (well studied). Through public TCR beta signatures, both CMV infection and matching HLA type were indicated.

Findings and caveats of the study: Adding up the frequency of public TCR beta families identified people who carried CMV plus the relevant HLA. HLA-C-restricted CMV clonotypes gave the most frequent clonotype in two of eight donors.

TCRdb re-analysed the reads in MiXCR, keeping a single row per CDR3 protein. The sample records approximately 100,000 distinct CDR3 sequences, under 50% being singletons. On this clonotype itself: The target antigen is unknown.

Per germline, CDR1 LGHNA and CDR2 YNFKEQ. V lost 6 bases, J lost 4 bases, and 8 bases stayed unmatched. CDR3 length equals 15 residues. The chain carries TRBV4-2 and TRBJ1-3; 8 bases are shared with TRBD1. This TCR derives from a human donor in good health (CMV status not recorded). Some clones in this sample may be carry-over from other donors' samples. Sequencing was performed on CD8+ T cells from cultured PBMCs, taken from culture after CMV antigen stimulation. DNA of the CDR3: TGTGCCAGCAGAAACACAGGGGGTGAGGGAAACACCATATATTTT. This encodes CASRNTGGEGNTIYF.